Below, one TCR beta chain is given with its context. The antigen remains undetermined. The CDR3 covers 15 residues. The V end lost 3 bases, the J end lost 1 base, and 12 bases lay between the germline ends. The germline CDR1 and CDR2 sequences are KGHSH and LQKENI. Measured with immunoSEQ multiplex PCR; TCRdb has only the in-frame clones, and not every one. Of approximately 70,000 clones in the sample, 76% were seen once. The sample comes from a study of radiotherapy plus CTLA-4 blockade in lung cancer. Turning to the study itself: There were objective responses in over 15% of patients, and around 32% had disease control.

The study's findings and limits: Clones of tumor-derived TCRs expanded in blood after radiotherapy plus ipilimumab.

Specimen: peripheral blood, collected from a patient treated with radiotherapy plus ipilimumab. The TCR sequence derives from a human donor with non-small cell lung cancer whose response to radiotherapy plus ipilimumab could not be evaluated. Some clones in this sample may be carry-over from other donors' samples. The chain recombines TRBV18 with TRBJ1-1, with no clear D. In DNA form, the CDR3 reads TGTGCCAGCTCACCCTCTGGAGGGCCGAACACTGAAGCTTTCTTT. As protein: CASSPSGGPNTEAFF.